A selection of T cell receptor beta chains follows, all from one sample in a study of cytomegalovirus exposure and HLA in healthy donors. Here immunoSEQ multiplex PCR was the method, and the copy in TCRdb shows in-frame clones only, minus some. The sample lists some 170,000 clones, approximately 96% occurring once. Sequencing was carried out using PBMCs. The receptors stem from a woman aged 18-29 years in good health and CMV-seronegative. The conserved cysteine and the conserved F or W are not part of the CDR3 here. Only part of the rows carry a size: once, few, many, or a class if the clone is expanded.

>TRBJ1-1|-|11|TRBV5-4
ASSLAVNTEAF
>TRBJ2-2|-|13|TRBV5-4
ASSALAGPTGELF
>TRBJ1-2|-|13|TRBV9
ASSNSGQTDYGYT
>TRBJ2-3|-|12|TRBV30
AWSVDRLPDTQY
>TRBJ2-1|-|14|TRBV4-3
ASSRERGGGYNEQF
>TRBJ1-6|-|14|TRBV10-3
AISEMYRGNNSPLH
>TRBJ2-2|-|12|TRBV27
ASSLRTGTGELF
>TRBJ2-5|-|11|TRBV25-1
ASSHVVAKTQY
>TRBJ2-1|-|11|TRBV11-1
ASSIDRGDEQF
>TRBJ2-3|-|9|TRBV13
ASSLNETQY
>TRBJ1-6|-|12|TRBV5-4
ASSLGQGGSPLH
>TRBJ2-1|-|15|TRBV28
ASSSTIGTSGYNEQF
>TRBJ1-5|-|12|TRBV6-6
AAKRGGGNQPQH
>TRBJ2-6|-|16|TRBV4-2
ASSRRASGGSGANVLT
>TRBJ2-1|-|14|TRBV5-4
ASSLGLDSSYNEQF
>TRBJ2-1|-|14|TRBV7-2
ASSFSGQGFGNEQF
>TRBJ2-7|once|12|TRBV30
AWSVGTGTVEQY
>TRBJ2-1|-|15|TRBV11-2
ASSAPTGVPSYNEQF